The sequence of this T cell receptor (beta chain) was determined in a study of blood T cell repertoires in COVID-19. The overall study: COVID-19 samples from acute and convalescent phases originated in the United States, Italy and Spain. Nucleic acid was either cDNA or gDNA, and it came from T cells, B-cell-depleted T cells, or PBMCs.

The CDR3 has 21 amino acids. V shed 0 bases and J shed 0 bases, with 21 bases lying between them. Germline CDR1 and CDR2: LGHNA and YNFKEQ. Original data processing: The assay estimated nucleated cells by amplifying reference gene primers. TCRdb keeps only in-frame clones here, not all; method: immunoSEQ multiplex PCR. V and J calls and clone size are as listed in that table; D and trimming were resolved from the DNA. Of about 190,000 clones in the sample, approximately 90% are singletons; the top ten hold 6.2%. Source material: peripheral blood. The chain links TRBV4-2 to TRBJ2-6, with D possibly TRBD2 on 7 matching bases. The receptor's source is a woman in her thirties or forties who had recovered from COVID-19. CDR3 DNA: TGTGCCAGCAGCCAAGACTTCCCTCGCGGGGGCCCTTTCTCTGGGGCCAACGTCCTGACTTTC. Translating gives CASSQDFPRGGPFSGANVLTF.